The 16 T cell receptor beta chains listed next were all sequenced from one sample in a study of Ad26.COV2.S vaccination and SARS-CoV-2 variants (TCRdb year 2021). Library method: the immunoSEQ multiplex PCR assay. TCRdb provides this immuneACCESS table in a form limited to in-frame rearrangements. Some clones are lacking; in checked studies, under half of them reflect an unresolved V gene, and why the rest are absent is not known. In all, the sample holds 350,000 to 500,000 clones, and roughly 89% of those were seen once. Approximately 2.5% of the sample comes from the top ten. According to the study, the label for this sample's treatment or condition signals: over 15 received Ad26.COV2.S at low or high dose, single or two shots; several received placebo; per-sample allocation not given. Repertoires of vaccine and placebo recipients were sequenced from samples taken on day 63 after the first injection.

This sample comprised peripheral blood, obtained in a trial of Ad26.COV2.S vaccine versus placebo. These receptors were collected from a person aged 18-65 years who received the Ad26.COV2.S COVID-19 vaccine or a placebo.

The rearrangement links TRBV2 to TRBJ1-2; D unclear. The CDR3 totals 12 residues. The V end lost 8 bases, the J end lost 1 base, and 8 bases lay between the germline ends. The germline gives CDR1 SNHLY, CDR2 FYNNEI. The chain's CDR3 is CASGISNYGYTF. The DNA of the CDR3 is TGTGCCAGCGGGATCAGTAACTATGGCTACACCTTC.

This rearrangement joins TRBV29-1 to TRBJ1-2; 10 bases agree with TRBD1. Per the germline V gene, CDR1 is SQVTM and CDR2 is ANQGSEA. The CDR3 sequence is 13 residues long. The ends lost 4 bases at V and 3 bases at J; junction bases unmatched: 2. CDR3 DNA: TGCAGCGTTGGGGGGACAGGGGACTATGGCTACACCTTC. Translated: CSVGGTGDYGYTF.

The chain is built from TRBV5-1 and TRBJ2-7, with TRBD2 matching over 13 bases. This CDR3 contains 15 residues. The trim removed 3 bases at V and 6 bases at J, leaving 6 bases unmatched. CDR1 is SGHRS and CDR2 is YFSETQ in the germline V gene. The CDR3 DNA is TGCGCCAGCAGCTCCGGGACTAGCGGGGCCAGCGAGCAGTACGTC. Its translation is CASSSGTSGASEQYV.

The CDR3 DNA is TGTGCCAGCAGCTTGGCCGCCAGGGTAGAAGAGACCCAGTACTTC. It encodes CASSLAARVEETQYF. The rearrangement links TRBV5-5 to TRBJ2-5, with D maybe TRBD1 (5 bases). The CDR3 consists of 15 residues. Trimming took 0 bases from V and 3 from J, leaving 12 bases between them. Germline V gives CDR1 SGHKS, CDR2 YYEKEE (reference sequence).

The chain uses TRBV19 and TRBJ1-3; D unresolved. Trimming shortened V by 7 bases and J by 0 bases, and 13 bases separated the two germline ends. The V gene's germline CDR1 is LNHDA and CDR2 SQIVND (reference sequence). The CDR3 extends over 15 amino acids. This CDR3 reads CASNVNQNSGNTIYF. The CDR3 nucleotides are TGTGCCAGTAACGTGAATCAAAACTCTGGAAACACCATATATTTT.

This clone was counted a single time. This chain links TRBV5-1 with TRBJ2-1; 11 bases are shared with TRBD2. This CDR3 is 15 amino acids long. The V gene end was trimmed by 4 bases and the J gene end by 3 bases; junction bases not matched to a gene: 3. Germline CDR1 reads SGHRS; CDR2 reads YFSETQ. CDR3 region: CASSTGLADYNEQFF. The CDR3 DNA follows: TGCGCCAGCAGCACGGGACTAGCGGACTACAATGAGCAGTTCTTC.

CDR3 coding DNA: TGTGCCAGCAGTGTGGGGGGTTTCGGGGAGCTGTTTTTT. Translating gives CASSVGGFGELFF. V usage is TRBV5-6 and J usage is TRBJ2-2, with D possibly being TRBD2 (6 bases). Trimming pared 5 bases from V and 7 bases from J, leaving 12 bases between. Germline assignment: CDR1 SGHDT and CDR2 YYEEEE. The CDR3 runs to 13 residues.

The gene calls are TRBV29-1 and TRBJ2-3; D might be TRBD2 (5 bases). CDR3 size: 14 residues. V lost 4 bases and J 4 bases, leaving 15 bases between the germline ends. The germline gives CDR1 SQVTM, CDR2 ANQGSEA. CDR3 loop: CSVVTSIRPDTQYF. CDR3 bases: TGCAGCGTTGTTACTAGTATTCGCCCAGATACGCAGTATTTT.

Comments on this clone: Other DNA sequences of this sample code for an identical CDR3. The V gene is TRBV7-3, the J gene TRBJ2-2; no firm D call. CDR3 length: 15 residues. V dropped 5 bases and J dropped 2 bases, with 12 bases sitting between them. Germline CDR1 is SGHTA and CDR2 is FQGTGA. CDR3 protein: CASSPRVGNTGELFF. CDR3 nucleotides: TGTGCCAGCAGCCCCCGGGTGGGCAACACCGGGGAGCTGTTTTTT.

This chain links TRBV18 with TRBJ1-2, with a possible D match to TRBD1 (5 bases). V was clipped by 2 bases and J by 1 base, with 17 bases between them. CDR3 length equals 17 residues. Per germline, CDR1 KGHSH and CDR2 LQKENI. The CDR3 bases are TGTGCCAGCTCACCAAGTACTAGGGACGGCTTTAACTATGGCTACACCTTC. Residues: CASSPSTRDGFNYGYTF.

V and J are TRBV19 and TRBJ2-3, with a weak D call TRBD2 (6 bases). This CDR3 is built from 18 residues. CDR1 is LNHDA and CDR2 is SQIVND in the germline V gene (reference sequence). V was shortened by 1 base and J by 0 bases, with 17 bases between the two germline ends. The CDR3 loop is CASSIVGGTASSTDTQYF. Written as DNA, the CDR3 is TGTGCCAGTAGTATAGTTGGGGGGACCGCGTCTAGCACAGATACGCAGTATTTT.

The chain uses TRBV7-2 and TRBJ1-5; D is ambiguous. The V gene lost 3 bases and the J gene lost 10 bases, with 13 bases spanning the gap. Looked up from germline, CDR1 is SGHTA and CDR2 is FQGNSA. The CDR3 contains 13 residues. Written as DNA, the CDR3 is TGTGCCAGCAGCTTCACTAGAGAAGGTCCCCAGCATTTT. This gives the protein CASSFTREGPQHF.

In this sample, this clone turned up once. The CDR3 here is CASSTGTGSGEQYF. DNA of the CDR3: TGTGCCAGCAGTACCGGGACAGGGTCGGGCGAGCAGTACTTC. This sequence joins TRBV6-5 and TRBJ2-7; 9 bases are a match to TRBD1. J lost 6 bases, V lost 5 bases, and 8 bases had no gene match. Per the germline V gene, CDR1 is MNHEY and CDR2 is SVGAGI. This CDR3 is built from 14 residues.

This clone was counted a single time. The chain links TRBV2 to TRBJ1-4; D gene uncertain. This CDR3 is 12 amino acids long. Deletions cut 6 bases from V and 7 bases from J, with 9 bases between. Looked up from germline, CDR1 is SNHLY and CDR2 is FYNNEI. The DNA of the CDR3 is TGTGCCAGCAGCGAACACGGTGAAAAACTGTTTTTT. Translation: CASSEHGEKLFF.

The V gene is TRBV24-1, the J gene TRBJ2-1; TRBD2 agrees at 11 bases. With 5 bases clipped from V and 9 bases from J, the junction kept 11 bases outside the gene matches. The CDR3 is 16 residues long. Germline loops: CDR1 KGHDR, CDR2 SFDVKD. This CDR3 reads CATSGRTSGGTGEQFF. The DNA for the CDR3 is TGTGCCACCAGTGGCCGAACTAGCGGGGGTACGGGTGAGCAGTTCTTC.

The V gene is TRBV4-3, the J gene TRBJ2-3; D gene ambiguous. This CDR3 is 14 amino acids long. Germline-derived CDR1 and CDR2 are LGHNA and YSLEER. Deletions cut 2 bases from V and 4 bases from J, with 10 bases between. The CDR3 reads CASSQRDGADTQYF. CDR3 coding DNA: TGCGCCAGCAGCCAAAGGGATGGGGCAGATACGCAGTATTTT.